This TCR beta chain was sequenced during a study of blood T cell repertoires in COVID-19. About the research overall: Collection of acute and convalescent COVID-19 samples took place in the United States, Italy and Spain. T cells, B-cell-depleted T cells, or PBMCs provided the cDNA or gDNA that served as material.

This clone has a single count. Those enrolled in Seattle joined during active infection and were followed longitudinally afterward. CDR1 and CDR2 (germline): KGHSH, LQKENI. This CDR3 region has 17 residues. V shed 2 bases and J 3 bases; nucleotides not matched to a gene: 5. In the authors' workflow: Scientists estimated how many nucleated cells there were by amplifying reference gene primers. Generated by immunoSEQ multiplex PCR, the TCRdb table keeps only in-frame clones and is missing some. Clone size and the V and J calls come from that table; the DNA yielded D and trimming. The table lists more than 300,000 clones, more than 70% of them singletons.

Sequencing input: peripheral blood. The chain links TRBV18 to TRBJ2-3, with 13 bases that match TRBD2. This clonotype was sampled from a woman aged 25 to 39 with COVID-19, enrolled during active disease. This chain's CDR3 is CASSPVRTSGRTDTQYF. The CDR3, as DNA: TGTGCCAGCTCACCAGTGAGGACTAGCGGGAGAACAGATACGCAGTATTTT. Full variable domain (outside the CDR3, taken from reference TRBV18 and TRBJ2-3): NAGVMQNPRHLVRRRGQEARLRCSPMKGHSHVYWYRQLPEEGLKFMVYLQKENIIDESGMPKERFSAEFPKEGPSILRIQQVVRGDSAAYFCASSPVRTSGRTDTQYFGPGTRLTVL.